Given below is one TCR beta chain in context. The data are from a study of T cell changes during pregnancy in multiple sclerosis. Sequencing was performed with immunoSEQ multiplex PCR; in TCRdb, only in-frame clones are kept and a portion is missing. The sample carries 30,000 to 40,000 clones, roughly 89% recorded once. The sequence derives from a female donor with multiple sclerosis, enrolled in a pregnancy study. Here the sequenced sample was CD8+ T cells from peripheral blood mononuclear cells, taken in the second trimester of pregnancy.

CDR3 nucleotide sequence: TGCGCCAGCAGCCAAGGTGGACAGATGAACACTGAAGCTTTCTTT. Translating it yields CASSQGGQMNTEAFF. The chain couples TRBV4-1 to TRBJ1-1; possible D gene TRBD1, 6 bases. CDR3 length: 15 residues. Trimming shortened V by 1 base and J by 0 bases, and 9 bases separated the two germline ends. Looked up from germline, CDR1 is MGHRA and CDR2 is YSYEKL.